The 27 T cell receptor beta chains presented below share a single source sample, sequenced in a study of T cell responses to AZD1222 COVID-19 vaccine. The data were produced by immunoSEQ multiplex PCR, yet TCRdb's version contains in-frame clones alone and is incomplete. The sample has approximately 28,000 clones; about 93% are singletons. The sample was peripheral blood, taken on day 0 of AZD1222 vaccination. These receptors were collected from an adult in good health.

The chain links TRBV5-6 to TRBJ2-7, with TRBD2 identical over 13 bases. Trimming took 4 bases from V and 5 from J; bases not matched to a gene: 3. Per germline, CDR1 SGHDT and CDR2 YYEEEE. The CDR3 has 14 residues. The CDR3 loop is CASSTTSGRNEQYF. CDR3 bases: TGTGCCAGCAGCACGACTAGCGGGAGGAACGAGCAGTACTTC.

V is TRBV5-1 and J is TRBJ2-7, with 8 nucleotides matching TRBD2. CDR3 length: 15 residues. The V gene's germline CDR1 is SGHRS and CDR2 YFSETQ. J lost 2 bases, V lost 1 base, and 5 bases had no gene match. CDR3 sequence reads: CASSLIAGTTYEQYF. CDR3 bases: TGCGCCAGCAGCTTGATAGCGGGGACAACCTACGAGCAGTACTTC.

This sequence joins TRBV6-5 and TRBJ1-6; D might be TRBD1 (6 bases). Germline lookup yields CDR1 MNHEY and CDR2 SVGAGI. The CDR3 sequence is 15 residues long. Trimming pared 0 bases from V and 4 bases from J, leaving 7 bases between. For the CDR3, the DNA is TGTGCCAGCAGTTACTCAGGGGGTTATAATTCACCCCTCCACTTT. The encoded protein is CASSYSGGYNSPLHF.

The chain joins TRBV10-1 to TRBJ2-1; D remains unclear. V was trimmed by 2 bases and J by 9 bases, leaving 8 bases between them. Germline CDR1 WNHNN, CDR2 SYGVQD (reference sequence). The CDR3 is made up of 12 amino acids. The CDR3 region is CASSEIWGEQFF. The DNA of the CDR3 is TGCGCCAGCAGTGAGATCTGGGGTGAGCAGTTCTTC.

The J gene is TRBJ2-1, the V gene TRBV3-1 (or the pseudogene TRBV3-2); 12 nucleotides agree with TRBD2. CDR3 length equals 15 residues. Germline V lookup: CDR1 LGHDT, CDR2 YNNKEL (reference sequence). The J segment lost 6 bases and the V segment lost 3 bases, leaving 3 bases of the junction unmatched. CDR3 sequence: CASSHRTSGANEQFF. Written as DNA, the CDR3 is TGTGCCAGCAGCCACCGGACTAGCGGGGCCAATGAGCAGTTCTTC.

The chain has TRBV28 and TRBJ1-3, with a tentative D call TRBD1 (6 bases). CDR1 MDHEN and CDR2 SYDVKM come from the germline V gene. Trimming stripped 8 bases from V and 3 bases from J, with 14 bases between. There are 14 residues in the CDR3. CDR3 bases: TGTGCCAGCGGATTCAGGGGTGGTGGAAACACCATATATTTT. This gives the protein CASGFRGGGNTIYF.

The rearrangement joins TRBV12-5 to TRBJ1-5; D perhaps matches TRBD1 (5 bases). The germline CDR1 and CDR2 sequences are LGHNT and FRNRAP. Trimming took off 3 bases at V and 4 bases at J, with 7 bases between the two ends. CDR3 length: 13 amino acids. The CDR3 sequence: CASGFGGNQPQHF. As DNA, the CDR3 is TGTGCTAGTGGTTTCGGGGGGAATCAGCCCCAGCATTTT.

In regard to this clone: The sample has other DNA sequences that encode this CDR3 too. The chain is built from TRBV4-3 and TRBJ2-7; a possible D gene is TRBD2 (6 bases). In germline, CDR1 is LGHNA, CDR2 YSLEER. V gave up 0 bases and J gave up 2 bases, with 11 bases separating them. CDR3 length equals 15 residues. The CDR3 sequence: CASSQDTGGPYEQYF. Here the CDR3 DNA reads TGCGCCAGCAGCCAAGACACCGGGGGACCCTACGAGCAGTACTTC.

This chain connects TRBV7-6 to TRBJ2-5, with 10 bases fitting TRBD1. V lost 4 bases, J lost 5 bases, and 7 bases stayed unmatched. CDR1 and CDR2 from the germline V gene are SGHVS and FNYEAQ. The CDR3 has 15 residues. The CDR3 nucleotides read TGTGCCAGCAGCTCGCTGACAGGGGGCATGGAGACCCAGTACTTC. Translation: CASSSLTGGMETQYF.

This chain uses TRBV5-4 with TRBJ1-2; possibly TRBD1 for D (6 bases). Trimming shortened V by 1 base and J by 5 bases, and 9 bases separated the two germline ends. This CDR3 is 13 amino acids long. CDR1 SGHNT and CDR2 YYREEE come from the germline V gene (reference sequence). Here the CDR3 reads CASSLNRAYGYTF. CDR3 nucleotides: TGTGCCAGCAGCTTGAACAGGGCATATGGCTACACCTTC.

V usage is TRBV28 and J usage is TRBJ1-2; D uncertain. Trimming cost V 1 base and J 5 bases, with 5 bases left between them. Germline loops: CDR1 MDHEN, CDR2 SYDVKM. This CDR3 has 12 residues. This CDR3 is CASSLSVYGYTF. In DNA form, the CDR3 reads TGTGCCAGCAGTTTATCGGTATATGGCTACACCTTC.

This clone was counted a single time. The rearrangement joins TRBV7-8 to TRBJ2-5; possibly TRBD2 for D (7 bases). The CDR3 has 15 amino acids. V was shortened by 6 bases and J by 5 bases, with 19 bases between the two germline ends. Germline V gene data show CDR1 as SGHVS and CDR2 as FQNEAQ. The CDR3 nucleotides read TGTGCCAGCAGGTGGGGGGCTAGCGGTCCCGAGACCCAGTACTTC. It specifies CASRWGASGPETQYF.

This chain joins TRBV14 and TRBJ2-7; D may match TRBD1 or TRBD2 (6 bases each). Per germline, CDR1 SGHDN and CDR2 FVKESK. V was trimmed by 0 bases and J by 2 bases, leaving 11 bases between them. This CDR3 has 15 amino acids. Here the CDR3 DNA reads TGTGCCAGCAGCCAAGATCGTCGGGGGCCCTACGAGCAGTACTTC. Translation: CASSQDRRGPYEQYF. The full variable domain, with the rest looked up from reference TRBV14 and TRBJ2-7, is EAGVTQFPSHSVIEKGQTVTLRCDPISGHDNLYWYRRVMGKEIKFLLHFVKESKQDESGMPNNRFLAERTGGTYSTLKVQPAELEDSGVYFCASSQDRRGPYEQYFGPGTRLTVT.

The chain recombines TRBV7-2 with TRBJ1-1; possible D gene TRBD1, 6 bases. Germline V gene sequence: CDR1 SGHTA, CDR2 FQGNSA. The CDR3 length is 15 residues. V lost 5 bases to trimming and J lost 3 bases, with 16 bases between them. As DNA, the CDR3 is TGTGCCAGCAGCCCCAGGAGGGGGGACTACACTGAAGCTTTCTTT. Its translation: CASSPRRGDYTEAFF.

The chain has TRBV6-5 and TRBJ1-1; tentatively, D is TRBD1 (6 bases). The CDR3 has 14 amino acids. The germline CDR1 and CDR2 sequences are MNHEY and SVGAGI. V was cut by 10 bases and J by 1 base, with 16 bases left in between. CDR3 sequence reads: CATRGGISNTEAFF. The CDR3 nucleotides read TGTGCCACCAGGGGAGGGATCTCGAACACTGAAGCTTTCTTT.

The rearrangement joins TRBV19 to TRBJ2-1; 15 bases line up with TRBD2. The CDR3 is made up of 16 amino acids. The V gene end was trimmed by 7 bases and the J gene end by 9 bases; junction bases not matched to a gene: 10. Germline values: CDR1 LNHDA, CDR2 SQIVND (reference sequence). CDR3 region: CASTQGLAGGLSEQFF. CDR3 nucleotides: TGTGCCAGTACCCAGGGACTAGCGGGAGGTTTGAGTGAGCAGTTCTTC.

The chain links TRBV23-1 to TRBJ2-3, with D possibly being TRBD1 (6 bases). TRBV23-1 is sorted into the ORF group, with uncertain function. V was trimmed by 4 bases and J by 3 bases, leaving 20 bases between them. The CDR3 loop spans 17 amino acids. The CDR3 region is CASSPLSRTVLTDTQYF. The CDR3 DNA reads as TGCGCCAGCAGTCCCCTAAGCAGGACAGTCCTTACAGATACGCAGTATTTT.

In its sample, this clone was seen a few times. The rearrangement uses TRBV4-1 and TRBJ2-7, with D possibly being TRBD1 or TRBD2 (5 bases each). Trimming removed 1 base from V and 2 bases from J, with 12 bases in between. The CDR3 length is 15 residues. Looked up from germline, CDR1 is MGHRA and CDR2 is YSYEKL. The CDR3 is CASSQVDTGPYEQYF. The CDR3, as DNA: TGCGCCAGCAGCCAAGTCGACACGGGGCCCTACGAGCAGTACTTC.

J is TRBJ2-5 and V is TRBV11-2, with TRBD2 identical over 9 bases. V lost 8 bases to trimming and J lost 5 bases; unmatched junction nucleotides: 3. This CDR3 region has 12 residues. The germline V gene encodes CDR1 SGHAT and CDR2 FQNNGV. CDR3 sequence reads: CASLLAGETQYF. The DNA of the CDR3 is TGTGCCAGCCTTCTAGCGGGGGAGACCCAGTACTTC.

The gene calls are TRBV5-1 and TRBJ2-7, with D possibly being TRBD1 or TRBD2 (5 bases each). V was trimmed by 4 bases and J by 6 bases, leaving 11 bases between them. The CDR3 covers 12 residues. CDR1 SGHRS and CDR2 YFSETQ come from the germline V gene. For the CDR3, the DNA is TGCGCCAGCAGCCTGGGGGAATCCGAGCAGTACTTC. It yields the protein CASSLGESEQYF.

J is TRBJ1-1 and V is TRBV5-1, with D unresolved. V was pared by 4 bases and J by 3 bases, with 10 bases between. Germline V gene sequence: CDR1 SGHRS, CDR2 YFSETQ. The CDR3 contains 13 residues. This CDR3 is CASSPIVDTEAFF. CDR3 nucleotide sequence: TGCGCCAGCAGCCCCATTGTCGACACTGAAGCTTTCTTT.

J is TRBJ2-1 and V is TRBV27; 8 nucleotides line up with TRBD2. The J segment lost 6 bases and the V segment lost 5 bases, leaving 12 bases of the junction unmatched. In germline, CDR1 is MNHEY, CDR2 SMNVEV (reference sequence). The CDR3 contains 16 residues. The CDR3 reads CASSPLGTSGLNEQFF. The CDR3 coding sequence is TGTGCCAGCAGTCCCCTAGGAACTAGCGGACTCAATGAGCAGTTCTTC.

The count of this clone is one. The rearrangement links TRBV19 to TRBJ2-7; possibly TRBD1 for D (6 bases). CDR3 length: 13 residues. The V gene's germline CDR1 is LNHDA and CDR2 SQIVND (reference sequence). Trimming took off 5 bases at V and 6 bases at J, with 14 bases between the two ends. The DNA for the CDR3 is TGTGCCAGTAGTCCCCTACAGGGCCTCGAGCAGTACTTC. Encoded protein: CASSPLQGLEQYF.

The chain employs TRBV4-1 and TRBJ2-3; D not resolved. V dropped 0 bases and J dropped 5 bases, with 3 bases sitting between them. Germline values: CDR1 MGHRA, CDR2 YSYEKL. The CDR3 is made up of 12 amino acids. CDR3 residues: CASSQDGDTQYF. The DNA for the CDR3 is TGCGCCAGCAGCCAAGATGGAGATACGCAGTATTTT.

J is TRBJ2-1 and V is TRBV13, with D possibly matching TRBD1 (6 bases). CDR3 length equals 14 residues. V lost 5 bases to trimming and J lost 8 bases, with 16 bases between them. The germline V gene has CDR1 PRHDT and CDR2 FYEKMQ (reference sequence). Here the CDR3 DNA reads TGTGCCAGCAGCCACAGGACAGCACTGGATGAGCAGTTCTTC. It yields the protein CASSHRTALDEQFF.

CDR3 in DNA: TGTGCCAGCAGCTCCCAGACCCCAGACAGGGTCGGGCTAAGCTCCTACAATGAGCAGTTCTTC. Its translation is CASSSQTPDRVGLSSYNEQFF. This chain links TRBV3-1 (or the pseudogene TRBV3-2) with TRBJ2-1; 7 positions agree with TRBD1. Germline V gene data show CDR1 as LGHDT and CDR2 as YNNKEL (reference sequence). With V trimmed by 5 bases and J by 0 bases, 22 bases remained unmatched. The CDR3 spans 21 residues.

This clone was picked up one time. The J gene is TRBJ2-2, the V gene TRBV9; 8 bases agree with TRBD1. The junction had 8 bases not matched to a gene; V was cut back by 4 bases and J by 6 bases. The germline gives CDR1 SGDLS, CDR2 YYNGEE. The CDR3 extends over 15 amino acids. The CDR3 sequence: CASSSGQEVAGELFF. DNA of the CDR3: TGTGCCAGCAGCTCGGGACAGGAAGTAGCCGGGGAGCTGTTTTTT.